The T cell receptor (beta chain) under discussion was sequenced for a study of T cells in tuberculosis. Study background: Within 7 days of starting treatment, or before, PBMC were stored.

Notes on this clone: Its antigen is currently unknown.

Sequencing was performed with immunoSEQ multiplex PCR; in TCRdb, only in-frame clones are kept and a portion is missing. The table records around 40,000 clones, approximately 94% of them present only once. Time point meaning: new active TB diagnosis, blood taken before or within 7 days of starting treatment. Confirmation came from sputum smear and/or culture positivity for M. tuberculosis. This CDR3 comprises 15 residues. J lost 2 bases, V lost 6 bases, and 8 bases had no gene match. Germline V gene data show CDR1 as MRHNA and CDR2 as SNTAGT. Study-level points and caveats: GEM motif frequencies gave around 70% accuracy; the GMM repertoire gave roughly 87%. Selection depended on which cryopreserved specimens were available.

The chain employs TRBV6-4 and TRBJ2-7, with 9 bases identical to TRBD2. The clonotype comes from an adult with tuberculosis. The source was PBMCs, collected at tuberculosis diagnosis. The CDR3 protein is CASRPPGLAPYEQYF. The CDR3 DNA follows: TGTGCCAGCAGGCCTCCGGGACTAGCTCCCTACGAGCAGTACTTC.